Shown below are 26 T cell receptor beta chains from a single sample sequenced in a study of T cell responses to AZD1222 COVID-19 vaccine. The assay was immunoSEQ multiplex PCR, and TCRdb's table has in-frame clones only and misses some. The repertoire includes fewer than 120,000 clones, around nine tenths of them detected once, and 2.5% to 3.5% sits in the top ten. The sequenced sample was peripheral blood, obtained on day 0 of AZD1222 vaccination. These receptors came from an adult in good health.

This chain joins TRBV3-1 (or the pseudogene TRBV3-2) and TRBJ2-3; unclear D gene. Looked up from germline, CDR1 is LGHDT and CDR2 is YNNKEL (reference sequence). The CDR3 length is 13 residues. Trimming shortened V by 2 bases and J by 4 bases, and 7 bases separated the two germline ends. CDR3 sequence: CASSQLRADTQYF. In nucleotides, the CDR3 is TGTGCCAGCAGCCAATTACGGGCAGATACGCAGTATTTT.

The chain uses TRBV14 and TRBJ2-5; TRBD2 agrees at 12 bases. The J segment lost 3 bases and the V segment lost 4 bases, leaving 9 bases of the junction unmatched. The germline gives CDR1 SGHDN, CDR2 FVKESK. This CDR3 contains 17 residues. Here the CDR3 DNA reads TGTGCCAGCAGCCCGATATTCCTAGCGGGAGGGGAAGAGACCCAGTACTTC. Its protein product is CASSPIFLAGGEETQYF.

This clone was seen a handful of times. The chain employs TRBV10-1 and TRBJ2-5; 9 bases are shared with TRBD2. V lost 2 bases and J lost 3; bases outside the gene matches: 4. CDR1 and CDR2 from the germline V gene are WNHNN and SYGVQD (reference sequence). CDR3 length: 15 amino acids. The DNA for the CDR3 is TGCGCCAGCAGTGAGAGGTCTAGCGGGGAAGAGACCCAGTACTTC. Translating it yields CASSERSSGEETQYF.

The V gene is TRBV11-2, the J gene TRBJ1-1; no firm D call. This CDR3 is built from 13 residues. Trimming removed 3 bases at V and 8 bases at J, with 13 bases between. CDR1 and CDR2 from the germline V gene are SGHAT and FQNNGV. The CDR3 spells CASSFSGVIEAFF. Here the CDR3 DNA reads TGTGCCAGCAGCTTTTCTGGGGTGATCGAAGCTTTCTTT.

The chain joins TRBV7-2 to TRBJ1-6, with unresolved D. Germline loops: CDR1 SGHTA, CDR2 FQGNSA. This CDR3 is 13 amino acids long. V was trimmed by 4 bases and J by 11 bases, leaving 12 bases between them. For the CDR3, the DNA is TGTGCCAGCAGCTCCACGGGGATTCCACCCCTCCACTTT. Its protein product is CASSSTGIPPLHF.

V is TRBV20-1 and J is TRBJ1-2, with D possibly matching TRBD1 (6 bases). Germline V gives CDR1 DFQATT, CDR2 SNEGSKA (reference sequence). The CDR3 runs 11 residues. Between the trimmed V and J ends, which lost 6 bases and 7 bases, there was a span of 12 bases. The DNA of the CDR3 is TGCAGTGCCCCCGGCAGGGGTGGCTACACCTTC. It codes for CSAPGRGGYTF.

The chain carries TRBV27 and TRBJ1-1; D gene unclear. The V gene's germline CDR1 is MNHEY and CDR2 SMNVEV (reference sequence). This CDR3 spans 13 amino acids. Trimming removed 4 bases at V and 6 bases at J, with 12 bases between. Here the CDR3 DNA reads TGTGCCAGCAGTTCGTTAGCGGGAGCTGAAGCTTTCTTT. It specifies CASSSLAGAEAFF.

CDR3 in DNA: TGTGCCAGTAGTATAGGGGGACTAGCGGGAGGGCCGAATCAAGAGACCCAGTACTTC. It specifies CASSIGGLAGGPNQETQYF. The rearrangement uses TRBV19 and TRBJ2-5, with TRBD2 matching over 16 bases. V lost 1 base to trimming and J lost 2 bases; unmatched junction nucleotides: 7. This CDR3 comprises 19 residues. Germline V CDR1 and CDR2: LNHDA, SQIVND (reference sequence).

This clone was seen a few times. The V gene is TRBV3-1 (or the pseudogene TRBV3-2), the J gene TRBJ1-6, with no clear D. V lost 5 bases to trimming and J lost 5 bases, with 10 bases between them. CDR1 LGHDT and CDR2 YNNKEL come from the germline V gene (reference sequence). This CDR3 has 14 amino acids. The CDR3 coding sequence is TGTGCCAGCAGCTCAGTCCATAATAATTCACCCCTCCACTTT. Encoded protein: CASSSVHNNSPLHF.

The chain has TRBV11-2 and TRBJ1-2; D possibly corresponds to TRBD1 (5 bases). CDR3 length equals 16 residues. Germline CDR1 is SGHAT and CDR2 is FQNNGV. V was clipped by 1 base and J by 6 bases, with 18 bases between them. CDR3 coding DNA: TGTGCCAGCAGCTTAGCGGGTAGGGGAGTTCGACATGGCTACACCTTC. Amino acid sequence: CASSLAGRGVRHGYTF.

The chain employs TRBV30 and TRBJ1-2, with 7 nucleotides matching TRBD1. From germline, CDR1 is GTSNPN and CDR2 SVGIG (reference sequence). The CDR3 consists of 13 residues. Trimming at V came to 3 bases and at J to 10 bases, leaving 11 bases not matched to a gene. CDR3 coding DNA: TGTGCCTGGAGAGTTACAGGGGAGGGGCCCTACACCTTC. This translates into CAWRVTGEGPYTF.

This clone was seen just once. The rearrangement uses TRBV2 and TRBJ2-2, with 9 bases fitting TRBD2. The germline CDR1 and CDR2 sequences are SNHLY and FYNNEI. This CDR3 has 14 residues. J was trimmed by 5 bases and V by 7 bases; bases with no gene match: 5. This CDR3 reads CASTRLAETGELFF. The CDR3, as DNA: TGTGCCAGCACGAGACTAGCGGAGACCGGGGAGCTGTTTTTT.

This chain uses TRBV29-1 with TRBJ1-2; no reliable D call. Germline V gene lookup returns CDR1 SQVTM and CDR2 ANQGSEA. V lost 3 bases and J lost 4, with 12 bases in between. The CDR3 loop spans 13 amino acids. CDR3 sequence: CSVDADRGYGYTF. Written as DNA, the CDR3 is TGCAGCGTTGACGCGGATCGAGGCTATGGCTACACCTTC.

This clone is a singleton in its sample. This chain joins TRBV7-2 and TRBJ1-1; TRBD1 agrees at 7 bases. Per the germline V gene, CDR1 is SGHTA and CDR2 is FQGNSA. Trimming cost V 3 bases and J 8 bases; bases outside gene matches: 6. The CDR3 sequence is 13 residues long. This CDR3 is CASSFRGQGEAFF. The DNA of the CDR3 is TGTGCCAGCAGCTTTAGGGGGCAGGGCGAAGCTTTCTTT.

This chain connects TRBV28 to TRBJ1-1, with 9 bases matching TRBD1. The ends lost 6 bases at V and 1 base at J; junction bases unmatched: 6. The CDR3 loop spans 15 amino acids. CDR1 is MDHEN, CDR2 SYDVKM, per germline. This CDR3 reads CASRLGQGTNTEAFF. In DNA form, the CDR3 reads TGTGCCAGCAGGTTAGGACAGGGGACGAACACTGAAGCTTTCTTT.

There are a few counts of this clone. The chain is built from TRBV7-9 and TRBJ2-2, with D perhaps TRBD1 (6 bases). Trimming removed 4 bases at V and 7 bases at J, with 16 bases between. Germline values: CDR1 SEHNR, CDR2 FQNEAQ (reference sequence). The CDR3 runs to 15 residues. This CDR3 is CASSSGQPGYGELFF. CDR3 sequence (DNA): TGTGCCAGCAGCTCCGGACAGCCCGGGTACGGGGAGCTGTTTTTT.

The chain employs TRBV2 and TRBJ1-5; 9 bases match TRBD1. Germline V CDR1 and CDR2: SNHLY, FYNNEI. V dropped 5 bases and J dropped 5; count of bases not matched to a gene: 4. CDR3 length: 14 residues. CDR3 nucleotides: TGTGCCAGCAGTTTGACAGGGGGTGATCAGCCCCAGCATTTT. Translation gives CASSLTGGDQPQHF.

The CDR3 sequence is CASSEEQPYTEAFF. The CDR3 nucleotides are TGTGCCAGTAGTGAGGAGCAGCCGTACACTGAAGCTTTCTTT. The gene calls are TRBV19 and TRBJ1-1; D gene unclear. From germline, CDR1 is LNHDA and CDR2 SQIVND (reference sequence). The CDR3 is 14 amino acids. V lost 5 bases, J lost 3 bases, and 13 bases lay in between.

The chain carries TRBV28 and TRBJ1-3, with TRBD1 matching over 7 bases. From germline, CDR1 is MDHEN and CDR2 SYDVKM. V lost 3 bases, J lost 1 base, and 6 bases stayed unmatched. The CDR3 is made up of 16 amino acids. This chain's CDR3 is CASSFAGGASGNTIYF. CDR3 bases: TGTGCCAGCAGTTTCGCAGGGGGAGCATCTGGAAACACCATATATTTT.

V and J are TRBV19 and TRBJ1-6; TRBD1 agrees at 9 bases. Germline lookup yields CDR1 LNHDA and CDR2 SQIVND (reference sequence). Unmatched junction bases numbered 6, after V lost 11 bases and J lost 7 bases. CDR3 size: 13 residues. The CDR3 here is CAGGQGPNSPLHF. In DNA, the CDR3 is TGTGCCGGGGGACAGGGACCAAATTCACCCCTCCACTTT. Variable domain in full (rest from reference TRBV19 and TRBJ1-6): DGGITQSPKYLFRKEGQNVTLSCEQNLNHDAMYWYRQDPGQGLRLIYYSQIVNDFQKGDIAEGYSVSREKKESFPLTVTSAQKNPTAFYLCAGGQGPNSPLHFGNGTRLTVT.

The V call is TRBV7-9, the J call TRBJ1-4; perhaps TRBD1 as D (5 bases). V was pared by 6 bases and J by 3 bases, with 14 bases between. Germline-derived CDR1 and CDR2 are SEHNR and FQNEAQ (reference sequence). This CDR3 has 15 residues. Written as DNA, the CDR3 is TGTGCCAGCAGTGATACCGGGGCGCCTAATGAAAAACTGTTTTTT. Protein: CASSDTGAPNEKLFF.

The rearrangement uses TRBV4-1 and TRBJ2-3; TRBD1 or TRBD2 may be the D gene (5 bases each). The V gene lost 4 bases and the J gene lost 1 base, with 15 bases spanning the gap. The CDR3 sequence is 16 residues long. Germline V CDR1 and CDR2: MGHRA, YSYEKL. CDR3 DNA: TGCGCCAGCAGCCTCTCACCGGGACCACGCACAGATACGCAGTATTTT. This encodes CASSLSPGPRTDTQYF.

The genes are TRBV28 and TRBJ1-6; D is possibly TRBD1 (6 bases). The V gene lost 5 bases and the J gene lost 13 bases, with 12 bases spanning the gap. From germline, CDR1 is MDHEN and CDR2 SYDVKM. The CDR3 totals 12 residues. CDR3 loop: CASSLGQLPLHF. CDR3 nucleotides: TGTGCCAGCAGTCTCGGACAGCTTCCCCTCCACTTT.

This clone was seen a single time. The chain links TRBV7-3 to TRBJ2-3, with 13 bases identical to TRBD2. This CDR3 is built from 17 residues. Germline trimming cut 5 bases from V and 4 bases from J; bases unmatched to any gene: 9. Germline V gene lookup returns CDR1 SGHTA and CDR2 FQGTGA. The CDR3 loop reads CASSGHLGLAGADTQYF. The CDR3 bases are TGTGCCAGCAGCGGACATCTCGGACTAGCGGGGGCAGATACGCAGTATTTT.

The gene calls are TRBV7-2 and TRBJ1-1, with TRBD1 matching over 7 bases. The V gene's germline CDR1 is SGHTA and CDR2 FQGNSA. Trimming cost V 2 bases and J 0 bases; bases outside gene matches: 6. CDR3 length: 16 amino acids. The CDR3 is CASSLSGQQMNTEAFF. CDR3 bases: TGTGCCAGCAGCTTATCGGGACAGCAGATGAACACTGAAGCTTTCTTT. Combining the CDR3 with reference TRBV7-2 and TRBJ1-1 gives the whole variable domain GAGVSQSPSNKVTEKGKDVELRCDPISGHTALYWYRQSLGQGLEFLIYFQGNSAPDKSGLPSDRFSAERTGGSVSTLTIQRTQQEDSAVYLCASSLSGQQMNTEAFFGQGTRLTVV.

The chain recombines TRBV9 with TRBJ2-5, with 11 bases matching TRBD2. The CDR3 runs 16 residues. Germline V gene data show CDR1 as SGDLS and CDR2 as YYNGEE. The J segment lost 1 base and the V segment lost 0 bases, leaving 2 bases of the junction unmatched. The CDR3 DNA sequence: TGTGCCAGCAGCGTAGCAACTAGCGGGGGCCAAGAGACCCAGTACTTC. The encoded protein is CASSVATSGGQETQYF.